The clone carrying this TCR beta chain was found many times. TCRdb redid the calling of the 5' RACE reads with MiXCR, one entry per CDR3 protein. This sample has about 270,000 distinct CDR3 sequences, with roughly 15% found just once. This entry is derived from a study of T-cell memory formation after mild COVID-19. Trimming shortened V by 4 bases and J by 3 bases, and 4 bases separated the two germline ends. The V gene's germline CDR1 is SGHTA and CDR2 FQGNSA. This CDR3 is built from 11 residues. The chain is built from TRBV7-2 and TRBJ2-7, with no clear D. Sequencing used PBMCs or a T cell subset sorted from them (not recorded which). The TCR sequence derives from an adult woman who had mild COVID-19 (a few samples of this study predate the infection). Cell type and time point are not known. CDR3 protein: CASSSHYEQYF. The DNA of the CDR3 is TGTGCCAGCAGCTCTCACTACGAGCAGTACTTC.